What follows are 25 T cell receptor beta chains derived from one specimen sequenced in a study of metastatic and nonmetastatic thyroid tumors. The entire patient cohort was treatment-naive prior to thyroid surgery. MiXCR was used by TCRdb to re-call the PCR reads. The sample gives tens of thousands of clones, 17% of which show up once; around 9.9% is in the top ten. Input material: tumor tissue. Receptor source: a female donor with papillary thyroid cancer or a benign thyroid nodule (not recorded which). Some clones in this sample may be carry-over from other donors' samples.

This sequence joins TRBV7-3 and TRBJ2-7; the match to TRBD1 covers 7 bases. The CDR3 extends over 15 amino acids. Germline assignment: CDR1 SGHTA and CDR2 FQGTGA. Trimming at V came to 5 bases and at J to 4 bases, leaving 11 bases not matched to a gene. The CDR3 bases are TGTGCCAGCAGCAGGGGCAAAGGGGGCTCGTACGAGCAGTACTTC. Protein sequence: CASSRGKGGSYEQYF.

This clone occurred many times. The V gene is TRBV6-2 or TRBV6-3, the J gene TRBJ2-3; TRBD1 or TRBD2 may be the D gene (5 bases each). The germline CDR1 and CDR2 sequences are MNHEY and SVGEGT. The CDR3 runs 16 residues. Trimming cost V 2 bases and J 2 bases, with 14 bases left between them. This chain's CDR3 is CASSYGTGDYTDTQYF. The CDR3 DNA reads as TGTGCCAGCAGTTACGGGACCGGAGATTACACAGATACGCAGTATTTT.

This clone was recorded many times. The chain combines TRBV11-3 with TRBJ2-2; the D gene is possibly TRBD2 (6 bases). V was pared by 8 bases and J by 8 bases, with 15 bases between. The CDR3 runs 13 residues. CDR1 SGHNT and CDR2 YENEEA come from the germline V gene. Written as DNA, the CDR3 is TGTGCCAGCTCGGCGGGGCAGGGTGGGGAGCTGTTTTTT. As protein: CASSAGQGGELFF.

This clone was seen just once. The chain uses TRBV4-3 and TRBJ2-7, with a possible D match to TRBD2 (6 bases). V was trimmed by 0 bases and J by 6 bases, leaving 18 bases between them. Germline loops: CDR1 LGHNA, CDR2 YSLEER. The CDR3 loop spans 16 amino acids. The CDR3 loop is CASSQDLTSQTGEQYF. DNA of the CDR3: TGCGCCAGCAGCCAAGACCTCACTAGCCAGACGGGCGAGCAGTACTTC.

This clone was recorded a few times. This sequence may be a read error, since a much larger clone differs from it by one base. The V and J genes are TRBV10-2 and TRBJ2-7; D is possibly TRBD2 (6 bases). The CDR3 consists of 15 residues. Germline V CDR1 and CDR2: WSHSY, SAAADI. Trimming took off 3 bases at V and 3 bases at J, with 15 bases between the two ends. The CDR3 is CASSDPEGGDYEQYF. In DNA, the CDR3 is TGCGCCAGCAGTGACCCCGAGGGAGGAGACTACGAGCAGTACTTC.

The CDR3, as DNA: TGTGCCAGCACGTTGGGCCGAGGGAGGGACACCTACGAGCAGTACTTC. It encodes CASTLGRGRDTYEQYF. This chain links TRBV12-3 or TRBV12-4 with TRBJ2-7; perhaps TRBD2 as D (7 bases). V was trimmed by 7 bases and J by 2 bases, leaving 21 bases between them. CDR3 length: 16 residues.

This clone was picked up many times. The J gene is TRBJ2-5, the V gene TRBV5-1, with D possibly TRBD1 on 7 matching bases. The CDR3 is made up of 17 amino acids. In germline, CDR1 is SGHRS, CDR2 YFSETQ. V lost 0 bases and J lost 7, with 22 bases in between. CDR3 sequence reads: CASSLAVLGGGGGTQYF. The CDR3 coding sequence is TGCGCCAGCAGCTTGGCCGTATTAGGAGGGGGCGGCGGGACCCAGTACTTC. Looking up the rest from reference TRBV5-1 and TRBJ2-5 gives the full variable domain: KAGVTQTPRYLIKTRGQQVTLSCSPISGHRSVSWYQQTPGQGLQFLFEYFSETQRNKGNFPGRFSGRQFSNSRSEMNVSTLELGDSALYLCASSLAVLGGGGGTQYFGPGTRLLVL.

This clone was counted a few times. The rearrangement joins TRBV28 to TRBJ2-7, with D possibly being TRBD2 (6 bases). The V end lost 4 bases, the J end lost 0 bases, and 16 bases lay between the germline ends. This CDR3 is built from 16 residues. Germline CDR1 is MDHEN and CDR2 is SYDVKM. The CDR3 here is CASSSYWDWISYEQYF. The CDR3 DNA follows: TGTGCCAGCAGTTCCTATTGGGACTGGATCTCCTACGAGCAGTACTTC. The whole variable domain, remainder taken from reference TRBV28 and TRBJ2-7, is DVKVTQSSRYLVKRTGEKVFLECVQDMDHENMFWYRQDPGLGLRLIYFSYDVKMKEKGDIPEGYSVSREKKERFSLILESASTNQTSMYLCASSSYWDWISYEQYFGPGTRLTVT.

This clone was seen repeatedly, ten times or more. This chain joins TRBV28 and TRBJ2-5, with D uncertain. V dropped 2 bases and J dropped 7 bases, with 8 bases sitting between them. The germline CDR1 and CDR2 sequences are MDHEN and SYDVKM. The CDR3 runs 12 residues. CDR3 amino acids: CASSLRWGTQYF. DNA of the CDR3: TGTGCCAGCAGTTTACGGTGGGGGACCCAGTACTTC.

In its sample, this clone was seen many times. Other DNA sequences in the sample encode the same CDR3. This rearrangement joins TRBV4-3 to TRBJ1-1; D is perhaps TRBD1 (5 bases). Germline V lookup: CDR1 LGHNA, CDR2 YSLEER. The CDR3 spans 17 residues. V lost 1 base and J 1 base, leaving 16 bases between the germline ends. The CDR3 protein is CASSQALGGVTNTEAFF. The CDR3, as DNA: TGCGCCAGCAGCCAAGCCCTGGGGGGGGTTACGAACACTGAAGCTTTCTTT.

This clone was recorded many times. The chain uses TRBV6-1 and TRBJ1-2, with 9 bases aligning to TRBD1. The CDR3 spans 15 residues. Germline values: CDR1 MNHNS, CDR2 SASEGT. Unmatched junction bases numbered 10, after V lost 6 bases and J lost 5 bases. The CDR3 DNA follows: TGTGCCAGCAGGCCAGGACAGGGGCTACAGTATGGCTACACCTTC. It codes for CASRPGQGLQYGYTF.

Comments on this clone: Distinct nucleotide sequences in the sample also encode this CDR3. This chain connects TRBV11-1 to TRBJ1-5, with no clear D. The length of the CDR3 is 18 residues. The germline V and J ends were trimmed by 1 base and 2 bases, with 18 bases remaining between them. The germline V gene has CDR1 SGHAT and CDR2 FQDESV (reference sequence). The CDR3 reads CASSLGPAGFGGNQPQHF. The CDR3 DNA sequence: TGTGCCAGCAGCTTAGGACCTGCCGGATTCGGGGGCAATCAGCCCCAGCATTTT.

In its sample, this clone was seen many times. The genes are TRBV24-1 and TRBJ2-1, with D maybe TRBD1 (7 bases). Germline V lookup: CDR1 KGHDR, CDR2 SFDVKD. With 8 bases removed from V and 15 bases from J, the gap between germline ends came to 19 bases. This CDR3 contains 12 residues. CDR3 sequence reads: CATMDRRGVGFF. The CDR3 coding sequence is TGTGCCACCATGGACAGGAGGGGGGTCGGGTTCTTC.

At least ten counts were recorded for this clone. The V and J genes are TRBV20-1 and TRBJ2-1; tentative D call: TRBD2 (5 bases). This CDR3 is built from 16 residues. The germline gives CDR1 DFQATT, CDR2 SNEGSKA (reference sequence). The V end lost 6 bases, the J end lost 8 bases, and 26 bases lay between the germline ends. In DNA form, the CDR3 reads TGCAGTGCCATTTCAATAGCGAGTCCTGGTGGCGATGAGCAGTTCTTC. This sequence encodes CSAISIASPGGDEQFF.

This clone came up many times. The CDR3 loop is CASSVGFGSGNTIYF. The CDR3 DNA is TGTGCCAGCAGCGTAGGGTTCGGCTCTGGAAACACCATATATTTT. The chain recombines TRBV9 with TRBJ1-3; D remains ambiguous. V lost 0 bases to trimming and J lost 0 bases, with 7 bases between them. Per the germline V gene, CDR1 is SGDLS and CDR2 is YYNGEE. This CDR3 spans 15 amino acids.

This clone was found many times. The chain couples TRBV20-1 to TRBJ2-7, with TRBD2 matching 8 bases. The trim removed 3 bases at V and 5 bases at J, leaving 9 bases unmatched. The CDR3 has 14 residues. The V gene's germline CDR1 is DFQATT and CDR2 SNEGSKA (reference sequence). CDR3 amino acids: CSASESGRRDEQYF. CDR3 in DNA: TGCAGTGCTAGTGAGAGCGGGAGACGCGACGAGCAGTACTTC.

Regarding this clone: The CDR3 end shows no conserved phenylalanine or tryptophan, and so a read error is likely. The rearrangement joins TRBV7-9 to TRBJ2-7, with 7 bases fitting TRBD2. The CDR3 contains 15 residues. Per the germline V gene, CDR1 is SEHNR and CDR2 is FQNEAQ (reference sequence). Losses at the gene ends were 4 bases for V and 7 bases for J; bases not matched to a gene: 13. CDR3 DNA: TGTGCCAGCAGCTCATATAGAGGGAGGGCCAGAGAGCAGTACATC. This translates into CASSSYRGRAREQYI.

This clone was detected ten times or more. The CDR3 loop is CAWSISPGELFF. Written as DNA, the CDR3 is TGTGCCTGGAGCATTTCGCCCGGGGAGCTGTTTTTT. The genes are TRBV30 and TRBJ2-2; D not certain. V was trimmed by 3 bases and J by 6 bases, leaving 8 bases between them. Germline V gene sequence: CDR1 GTSNPN, CDR2 SVGIG (reference sequence). The CDR3 length is 12 residues.

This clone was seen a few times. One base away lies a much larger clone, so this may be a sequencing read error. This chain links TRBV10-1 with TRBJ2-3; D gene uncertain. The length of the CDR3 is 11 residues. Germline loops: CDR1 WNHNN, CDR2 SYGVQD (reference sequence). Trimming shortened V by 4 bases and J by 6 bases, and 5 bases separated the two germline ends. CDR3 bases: TGCGCCAGCAGTGTAGTGGATACGCAGTATTTT. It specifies CASSVVDTQYF.

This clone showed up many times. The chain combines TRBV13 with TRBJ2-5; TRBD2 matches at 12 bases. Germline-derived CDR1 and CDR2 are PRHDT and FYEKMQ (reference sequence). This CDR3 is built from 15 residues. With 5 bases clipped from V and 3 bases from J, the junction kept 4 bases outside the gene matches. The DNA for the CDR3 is TGTGCCAGCAGCCGAGCTAGCGGGAGGGAAGAGACCCAGTACTTC. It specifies CASSRASGREETQYF.

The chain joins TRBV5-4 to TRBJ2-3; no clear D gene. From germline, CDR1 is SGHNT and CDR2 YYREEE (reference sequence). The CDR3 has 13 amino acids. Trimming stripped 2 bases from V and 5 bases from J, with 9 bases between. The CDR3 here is CASSFLSQDTQYF. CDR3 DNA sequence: TGTGCCAGCAGCTTCCTTTCGCAAGATACGCAGTATTTT.

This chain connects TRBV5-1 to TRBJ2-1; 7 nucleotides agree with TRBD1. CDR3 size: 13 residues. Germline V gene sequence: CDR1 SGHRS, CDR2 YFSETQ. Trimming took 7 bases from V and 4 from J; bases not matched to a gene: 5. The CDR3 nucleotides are TGCGCCAGCCTGGGGGACAGTTACAATGAGCAGTTCTTC. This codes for CASLGDSYNEQFF.

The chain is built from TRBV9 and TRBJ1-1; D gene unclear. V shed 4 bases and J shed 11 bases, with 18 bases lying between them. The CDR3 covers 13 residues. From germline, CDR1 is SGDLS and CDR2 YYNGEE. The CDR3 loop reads CASSYSVTREAFF. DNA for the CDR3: TGTGCCAGCAGCTATTCCGTGACTAGAGAGGCTTTCTTT.

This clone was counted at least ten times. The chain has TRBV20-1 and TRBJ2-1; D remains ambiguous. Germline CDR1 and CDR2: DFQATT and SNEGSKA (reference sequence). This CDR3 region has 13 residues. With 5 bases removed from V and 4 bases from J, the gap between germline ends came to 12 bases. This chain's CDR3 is CSAQRGPYNEQFF. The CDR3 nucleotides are TGCAGTGCTCAAAGAGGCCCGTACAATGAGCAGTTCTTC.

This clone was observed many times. The CDR3 spells CAISVQREKPDTQYF. The CDR3 region has the DNA TGTGCCATCAGTGTTCAGCGGGAGAAGCCAGATACGCAGTATTTT. The chain links TRBV10-3 to TRBJ2-3, with 8 bases aligning to TRBD2. Trimming removed 4 bases from V and 4 bases from J; junction bases left unmatched: 7. The CDR3 spans 15 residues. Germline V gene sequence: CDR1 ENHRY, CDR2 SYGVKD.